This TCR beta chain originates from a study of vaccination effects on CD4 cells after COVID-19. The overall study: A median of 72 days separated the second dose and sampling.

As for this clone: Its cognate antigen is unknown.

The culture ran for approximately nine days before CD4+ T cells were isolated. PCR showed that the person got SARS-CoV-2 infection at some point between March and December 2020. It was two doses of either the BNT162b2 or mRNA-1273 vaccine that participants received. Half of the medium was exchanged for IL-2 medium on both days 3 and 7. Germline CDR1 reads LGHNA; CDR2 reads YSLEER. The CDR3 contains 19 residues. Trimming stripped 0 bases from V and 1 base from J, with 22 bases between. Study findings and constraints: By a late point after vaccination, infection- and vaccine-induced clones had shrunk markedly through clonal contraction.

Here immunoSEQ multiplex PCR was the method, and the copy in TCRdb shows in-frame clones only, minus some. The table lists approximately 30,000 clones, about 68% of them singletons, with under 8% in the top ten. The rearrangement joins TRBV4-3 to TRBJ2-7; the D call may be TRBD1 or TRBD2 (5 bases each). This receptor was obtained from a human donor who had a prior SARS-CoV-2 infection. This sample comprised CD4+ T cells from PBMCs cultured without peptide, obtained after COVID-19 vaccination. The CDR3 reads CASSQDLVRDATLSYEQYF. The CDR3 DNA is TGCGCCAGCAGCCAAGATCTTGTTCGGGACGCCACCCTTTCCTACGAGCAGTACTTC.